Included here is one TCR beta chain sequence, with context. It lacks a known antigen. Base quality data are lacking; no much larger clone is found one base away. CDR1 and CDR2 were assigned from the germline V gene (reference sequence) as SEHNR and FQNEAQ. Cut back by 5 bases and 2 bases, the V and J ends lie 6 bases apart. Spanning cysteine to phenylalanine, the CDR3 consists of 12 amino acids. Of all the DNA, just the CDR3 is kept, 36 bases in frame from base 1. Repertoires were sampled repeatedly over the course of chemoradiotherapy so that clonal expansion in the tumor microenvironment could be followed. Library creation used the immunoSEQ multiplex PCR assay. As stored in TCRdb, this immuneACCESS dataset retains in-frame rearrangements with V and J assigned. A fraction of the clones does not appear; measured against another copy, unresolved V genes explain less than half of the discrepancy, and the remainder lacks a known reason. In this sample the table shows some 17,000 clones, 85% to 90% of which occur a single time. Of the sample, 2% to 2.5% is held by the ten largest clones.

This entry comes from a study of chemoradiotherapy in HPV16-positive cancers (dated 2022 in TCRdb). Background on the whole study: Candidate HPV-specific T-cell clones and common TCR motifs were defined by functional T-cell assays performed on cells from two HPV16-positive patients. The study asked whether T-cell immunity to the HPV oncoproteins E6 and E7 changes during chemoradiotherapy and whether this immunity affects survival. The candidate HPV-specific TCRs and motifs were then tracked in TCR repertoires from around 86 patients with HPV-related cancers. The paper's findings and limits, for the study overall: Expansion of candidate HPV-specific clones and E7-related TCR motifs was observed in the tumor microenvironment during treatment, whereas no such expansion was observed for non-HPV-specific T cells. The survival association was reported for HPV16-positive patients, and the functional definition of HPV-specific T cells was derived from only two HPV16-positive patients. Among HPV16-positive patients, expansion of HPV-responsive T cells during chemoradiotherapy was associated with better recurrence-free survival.

The sequencing used blood, collected from a patient who underwent chemoradiotherapy. The source of this sequence is a human donor with HPV-associated anogenital cancer. Recombination joined TRBV7-9 with TRBJ1-1; the D gene is unclear. The CDR3 amino acid sequence is: CASSERNTEAFF. The bases are TGTGCCAGCAGCGAACGCAACACTGAAGCTTTCTTT.